The 26 T cell receptor beta chains below come from one sample, sequenced in a study of memory CD4+ T cells and cytomegalovirus serostatus. Using immunoSEQ multiplex PCR, the repertoire was profiled, and TCRdb retains in-frame clones only, with some absent. The profile shows around 60,000 clones, approximately 82% of them singletons. The sort gate was single viable CD3+CD4+CD8-CD45RO+ cells for memory CD4+ T cells. Sequencing was done on a sample of memory CD4+ T cells from blood. All receptors derive from an adult in good health and CMV-seronegative. Some clones in this sample may be carry-over from other donors' samples.

The chain is built from TRBV18 and TRBJ2-1; D might be TRBD2 (5 bases). CDR1 and CDR2 (germline): KGHSH, LQKENI. The CDR3 covers 14 residues. Trimming left V 8 bases short and J 0 bases short, with 11 bases between. The CDR3 here is CASLDLGSYNEQFF. The CDR3 nucleotides read TGTGCCAGCCTGGACTTAGGCTCCTACAATGAGCAGTTCTTC.

Ten or more counts support this clone. The chain employs TRBV21-1 and TRBJ2-1; no DNA check was done on the table's D call, TRBD1. TRBV21-1 is deemed a pseudogene. This CDR3 is 15 amino acids long. The CDR3 DNA follows: TGTGCCAGCAGCAAACCGGACTTTGGGGGCCACGCGCGGTTCTTC. This sequence encodes CASSKPDFGGHARFF.

V is TRBV5-6 and J is TRBJ2-7, with TRBD1 matching 9 bases. The length of the CDR3 is 14 residues. Per germline, CDR1 SGHDT and CDR2 YYEEEE. V lost 0 bases, J lost 2 bases, and 0 bases stayed unmatched. CDR3: CASSLGQGAYEQYF. In DNA, the CDR3 is TGTGCCAGCAGCTTGGGACAGGGGGCCTACGAGCAGTACTTC.

The chain couples TRBV5-1 to TRBJ2-2; D gene unclear. Trimming shortened V by 0 bases and J by 1 base, and 4 bases separated the two germline ends. This CDR3 contains 14 residues. Germline V gene data show CDR1 as SGHRS and CDR2 as YFSETQ. This chain's CDR3 is CASSLAGNTGELFF. DNA for the CDR3: TGCGCCAGCAGCTTGGCTGGGAACACCGGGGAGCTGTTTTTT.

The J gene is TRBJ2-1, the V gene TRBV19, with 7 bases aligning to TRBD2. V gave up 8 bases and J gave up 2 bases; unmatched junction bases: 12. Per the germline V gene, CDR1 is LNHDA and CDR2 is SQIVND (reference sequence). CDR3 size: 16 residues. CDR3 sequence: CASRPWASGPYNEQFF. CDR3 in DNA: TGTGCCAGTCGCCCATGGGCTAGCGGACCCTACAATGAGCAGTTCTTC.

The rearrangement uses TRBV19 and TRBJ2-3; 9 bases line up with TRBD2. This CDR3 is built from 17 residues. Trimming cost V 1 base and J 1 base; bases outside gene matches: 6. The germline gives CDR1 LNHDA, CDR2 SQIVND (reference sequence). In DNA form, the CDR3 reads TGTGCCAGTAGTATAGTGTATGGCGGGAGGGGCACAGATACGCAGTATTTT. This codes for CASSIVYGGRGTDTQYF.

This chain joins TRBV18 and TRBJ1-5; 9 bases fit TRBD1. The V and J ends lost 4 bases and 7 bases, in that order; junction bases with no gene match: 2. CDR1 is KGHSH, CDR2 LQKENI, per germline. The CDR3 spans 13 residues. The CDR3, as DNA: TGTGCCAGCTCACTGACAGGGGGACAGCCCCAGCATTTT. This gives the protein CASSLTGGQPQHF.

This sequence joins TRBV6-6 and TRBJ2-7, with 9 positions matching TRBD2. Trimming cost V 4 bases and J 5 bases; bases outside gene matches: 6. CDR3 length: 14 residues. Germline loops: CDR1 MNHNY, CDR2 SVGAGI (reference sequence). The CDR3 DNA reads TGTGCCAGCAGTTTATTAGCGGGAGCCCACGAGCAGTACTTC. It codes for CASSLLAGAHEQYF.

This clone was seen a few times. This chain links TRBV27 with TRBJ1-1, with 7 bases lining up with TRBD1. In germline, CDR1 is MNHEY, CDR2 SMNVEV (reference sequence). This CDR3 has 14 residues. V lost 7 bases to trimming and J lost 13 bases; unmatched junction nucleotides: 18. The CDR3 here is CASTNGGTAPRSFF. CDR3 DNA: TGTGCCAGCACTAATGGCGGGACAGCCCCCCGGAGTTTCTTT.

This chain links TRBV2 with TRBJ2-3; 8 positions match TRBD1. Germline lookup yields CDR1 SNHLY and CDR2 FYNNEI. J lost 2 bases, V lost 6 bases, and 4 bases had no gene match. CDR3 length: 14 residues. Here the CDR3 reads CASRRTGITDTQYF. CDR3 nucleotide sequence: TGTGCCAGCAGACGGACAGGGATCACAGATACGCAGTATTTT.

The CDR3 reads CASSSTMWRAYNEQFF. The CDR3 bases are TGTGCCAGCAGCTCGACGATGTGGAGGGCGTACAATGAGCAGTTCTTC. The chain joins TRBV28 to TRBJ2-1; a possible D gene is TRBD2 (6 bases). Looked up from germline, CDR1 is MDHEN and CDR2 is SYDVKM. This CDR3 is built from 16 residues. The ends were cut back, 6 bases at V and 4 bases at J, with 19 bases in the middle.

The V gene is TRBV19, the J gene TRBJ2-5; D remains unclear. V lost 6 bases and J 4 bases, leaving 15 bases between the germline ends. Germline lookup yields CDR1 LNHDA and CDR2 SQIVND (reference sequence). The CDR3 spans 14 residues. The CDR3 DNA follows: TGTGCCAGTAGCATTAGAGGACGCGGAGAGACCCAGTACTTC. Translating it yields CASSIRGRGETQYF.

V gene TRBV7-9 combines with J gene TRBJ2-1; TRBD2 might be the D (6 bases). This CDR3 is 15 amino acids long. Between the trimmed V and J ends, which lost 3 bases and 0 bases, there was a span of 9 bases. The V gene's germline CDR1 is SEHNR and CDR2 FQNEAQ (reference sequence). CDR3 region: CASSFLASSYNEQFF. DNA for the CDR3: TGTGCCAGCAGCTTTCTAGCGAGCTCCTACAATGAGCAGTTCTTC.

For this clone: Other DNA sequences in this sample translate to the same CDR3. V usage is TRBV7-9 and J usage is TRBJ1-1; D ambiguous. This CDR3 is 13 amino acids long. The germline V and J ends were trimmed by 3 bases and 5 bases, with 10 bases remaining between them. Germline assignment: CDR1 SEHNR and CDR2 FQNEAQ (reference sequence). The CDR3 sequence: CASSFSGLTEAFF. In nucleotides, the CDR3 is TGTGCCAGCAGCTTTTCAGGATTGACTGAAGCTTTCTTT. Full variable domain (outside the CDR3, taken from reference TRBV7-9 and TRBJ1-1): DTGVSQNPRHKITKRGQNVTFRCDPISEHNRLYWYRQTLGQGPEFLTYFQNEAQLEKSRLLSDRFSAERPKGSFSTLEIQRTEQGDSAMYLCASSFSGLTEAFFGQGTRLTVV.

The gene calls are TRBV5-1 and TRBJ2-4; D is perhaps TRBD2 (5 bases). V was pared by 10 bases and J by 1 base, with 15 bases between. The germline CDR1 and CDR2 sequences are SGHRS and YFSETQ. This CDR3 is 14 amino acids long. CDR3 in DNA: TGCGCCGGAGGAGGTTCCCTGGCCAAAAACATTCAGTACTTC. This gives the protein CAGGGSLAKNIQYF.

This clone was counted a few times. The chain couples TRBV5-1 to TRBJ2-7; 9 nucleotides match TRBD1. J was trimmed by 3 bases and V by 0 bases; bases with no gene match: 4. CDR1 is SGHRS and CDR2 is YFSETQ in the germline V gene. CDR3 size: 15 residues. CDR3 nucleotides: TGCGCCAGCAGCTTGGGGGGGACAGGGAACTACGAGCAGTACTTC. It is translated as CASSLGGTGNYEQYF.

The J gene is TRBJ2-7, the V gene TRBV19; D unresolved. CDR3 length equals 13 residues. The V end lost 4 bases, the J end lost 1 base, and 8 bases lay between the germline ends. The germline gives CDR1 LNHDA, CDR2 SQIVND (reference sequence). The CDR3 DNA reads TGTGCCAGTAGTAAAGAAAGGTCCTACGAGCAGTACTTC. It is translated as CASSKERSYEQYF.

This clone occurred once. The rearrangement links TRBV7-3 to TRBJ2-2, with D maybe TRBD2 (5 bases). The germline gives CDR1 SGHTA, CDR2 FQGTGA. The germline V and J ends were trimmed by 10 bases and 0 bases, with 9 bases remaining between them. The CDR3 runs 13 residues. The CDR3 sequence: CATAETNTGELFF. The CDR3 DNA reads as TGTGCCACAGCGGAGACGAACACCGGGGAGCTGTTTTTT.

The V and J genes are TRBV5-1 and TRBJ2-3; D may be TRBD1 (6 bases). Germline loops: CDR1 SGHRS, CDR2 YFSETQ. The V gene lost 3 bases and the J gene lost 5 bases, with 16 bases spanning the gap. The CDR3 has 15 amino acids. The CDR3 nucleotides are TGCGCCAGCAGCTGGAAACAGGGATCGGGAGATACGCAGTATTTT. Its protein is CASSWKQGSGDTQYF.

V gene TRBV25-1 combines with J gene TRBJ2-7, with D tentatively TRBD1 (5 bases). The CDR3 runs 16 residues. The ends were cut back, 7 bases at V and 4 bases at J, with 23 bases in the middle. Per germline, CDR1 MGHDK and CDR2 SYGVNS. Here the CDR3 DNA reads TGTGCCAGCAAGGAAGGGGCAGGCGGTGGGATATACGAGCAGTACTTC. Amino acid sequence: CASKEGAGGGIYEQYF.

V and J are TRBV4-3 and TRBJ2-7; D unclear. The CDR3 is 11 residues long. Germline V gene data show CDR1 as LGHNA and CDR2 as YSLEER. V lost 4 bases and J lost 4, with 5 bases in between. CDR3 nucleotides: TGCGCCAGCAGCCTAAATTACGAGCAGTACTTC. Translated: CASSLNYEQYF.

The CDR3 loop reads CASSRAGTGDNEQFF. The DNA for the CDR3 is TGTGCCAGCAGCCGCGCCGGGACTGGAGACAATGAGCAGTTCTTC. The gene calls are TRBV11-3 and TRBJ2-1; a possible D gene is TRBD2 (6 bases). The germline V gene has CDR1 SGHNT and CDR2 YENEEA. V was clipped by 5 bases and J by 5 bases, with 16 bases between them. The length of the CDR3 is 15 residues. Combining the CDR3 with reference TRBV11-3 and TRBJ2-1 gives the whole variable domain EAGVVQSPRYKIIEKKQPVAFWCNPISGHNTLYWYLQNLGQGPELLIRYENEEAVDDSQLPKDRFSAERLKGVDSTLKIQPAELGDSAVYLCASSRAGTGDNEQFFGPGTRLTVL.

V gene TRBV25-1 combines with J gene TRBJ2-7; 11 positions agree with TRBD2. Germline V lookup: CDR1 MGHDK, CDR2 SYGVNS. The V gene end was trimmed by 5 bases and the J gene end by 3 bases; junction bases not matched to a gene: 6. The CDR3 contains 15 residues. This CDR3 is CASSKVGLAGYEQYF. The CDR3 DNA reads TGTGCCAGCAGTAAGGTTGGACTAGCGGGCTACGAGCAGTACTTC.

The chain combines TRBV6-5 with TRBJ2-7; D unresolved. V dropped 6 bases and J dropped 6 bases, with 12 bases sitting between them. Germline-derived CDR1 and CDR2 are MNHEY and SVGAGI. The CDR3 runs to 12 residues. CDR3 in DNA: TGTGCCAGCAGCCGGTTGGGCGGCGAGCAGTACTTC. Its protein is CASSRLGGEQYF.

The chain joins TRBV7-6 to TRBJ1-1; 8 nucleotides match TRBD1. CDR3 length equals 14 residues. The germline gives CDR1 SGHVS, CDR2 FNYEAQ. V shed 5 bases and J 5 bases; nucleotides not matched to a gene: 7. The CDR3 here is CASSLDRGQTEAFF. The CDR3 nucleotides are TGTGCCAGCAGCCTCGACAGGGGTCAAACTGAAGCTTTCTTT. Drawing the rest from reference TRBV7-6 and TRBJ1-1, the complete variable domain is GAGVSQSPRYKVTKRGQDVALRCDPISGHVSLYWYRQALGQGPEFLTYFNYEAQQDKSGLPNDRFSAERPEGSISTLTIQRTEQRDSAMYRCASSLDRGQTEAFFGQGTRLTVV.

The chain uses TRBV5-1 and TRBJ2-7; the D gene is possibly TRBD1 (6 bases). Deletions cut 4 bases from V and 1 base from J, with 9 bases between. Germline V gene lookup returns CDR1 SGHRS and CDR2 YFSETQ. The CDR3 is made up of 13 amino acids. CDR3: CASSPDSSYEQYF. The DNA of the CDR3 is TGCGCCAGCAGCCCGGACAGTTCCTACGAGCAGTACTTC.